The 16 T cell receptor beta chains reported below all come from one sample, sequenced in a study of response to subunit inactivated influenza vaccine. MiXCR, run by TCRdb on the RT-PCR reads, gives a single entry per CDR3 protein. The sample lists 600,000 to 700,000 distinct CDR3 sequences, 11% to 15% occurring once. Specimen: PBMCs from blood, collected around two weeks before vaccination. The receptors derive from a man aged 50 or older who received an inactivated influenza vaccine.

This chain links TRBV20-1 with TRBJ2-1; the match to TRBD2 covers 10 bases. V dropped 2 bases and J dropped 4; count of bases not matched to a gene: 5. Germline CDR1 reads DFQATT; CDR2 reads SNEGSKA (reference sequence). The CDR3 is 15 amino acids. In DNA, the CDR3 is TGCAGTGCTAGAAAGGGACTAGCGCTTTACAATGAGCAGTTCTTC. It encodes CSARKGLALYNEQFF.

This chain joins TRBV6-2 or TRBV6-3 and TRBJ2-3, with D possibly being TRBD1 (6 bases). Germline assignment: CDR1 MNHEY and CDR2 SVGEGT. The CDR3 covers 15 residues. The germline V and J ends were trimmed by 7 bases and 2 bases, with 16 bases remaining between them. The DNA for the CDR3 is TGTGCCAGCATCAAAGGGGGATCCTCCACAGATACGCAGTATTTT. It encodes CASIKGGSSTDTQYF.

This clonotype came up a few times. Relative to the germline gene, one junction end is altered; a read error may explain this. This chain uses TRBV7-7 with TRBJ2-5, with 9 positions matching TRBD1. The CDR3 sequence is 16 residues long. Germline CDR1 reads SSHAT; CDR2 reads FNYEAQ (reference sequence). CDR3 nucleotides: TGTGCTAGCAGCTTAGCCGGGGGACAGGGAGAAGAGACCCAGTACTTC. Translation: CASSLAGGQGEETQYF.

The sample holds a few counts of this clonotype. The chain is built from TRBV28 and TRBJ1-5; TRBD1 matches at 9 bases. CDR1 and CDR2 (germline): MDHEN, SYDVKM. The CDR3 runs 19 residues. J was trimmed by 0 bases and V by 6 bases; bases with no gene match: 15. The CDR3 sequence: CASRFLRDREKDSNQPQHF. The DNA for the CDR3 is TGTGCCAGCAGGTTCCTCCGGGACAGGGAGAAAGATAGCAATCAGCCCCAGCATTTT.

The table lists this clonotype with a few counts. The chain couples TRBV20-1 to TRBJ2-5, with TRBD1 matching 7 bases. The CDR3 is 14 amino acids. Trimming removed 3 bases from V and 3 bases from J; junction bases left unmatched: 7. Germline V CDR1 and CDR2: DFQATT, SNEGSKA (reference sequence). CDR3 in amino acids: CSASIFGTEETQYF. The CDR3 DNA reads TGCAGTGCTAGTATTTTTGGGACAGAAGAGACCCAGTACTTC.

This chain links TRBV7-9 with TRBJ2-7; D gene unclear. V lost 6 bases to trimming and J lost 2 bases, with 14 bases between them. Germline CDR1 reads SEHNR; CDR2 reads FQNEAQ (reference sequence). The CDR3 is 14 residues long. The CDR3 region has the DNA TGTGCCAGCAGTCACGACCCGACGACCTACGAGCAGTACTTC. Protein product: CASSHDPTTYEQYF.

This clonotype was counted only a few times. The chain employs TRBV12-5 and TRBJ2-3; 9 bases map to TRBD1. Losses at the gene ends were 5 bases for V and 8 bases for J; bases not matched to a gene: 8. The germline V gene has CDR1 LGHNT and CDR2 FRNRAP. The CDR3 extends over 14 amino acids. Here the CDR3 DNA reads TGTGCTAGTGGTCGGACAGGGGAGACGGGTACGCAGTATTTT. This gives the protein CASGRTGETGTQYF.

This chain uses TRBV20-1 with TRBJ1-1; possible D gene TRBD1, 5 bases. V was cut by 6 bases and J by 1 base, with 21 bases left in between. The CDR3 spans 16 residues. Germline V gives CDR1 DFQATT, CDR2 SNEGSKA (reference sequence). For the CDR3, the DNA is TGCAGTGCCCCCACCGCCGAGGGGACGGGGAACACTGAAGCTTTCTTT. Amino acids: CSAPTAEGTGNTEAFF.

This chain uses TRBV2 with TRBJ2-2; 10 nucleotides line up with TRBD2. Germline CDR1 reads SNHLY; CDR2 reads FYNNEI. The trim removed 10 bases at V and 6 bases at J, leaving 8 bases unmatched. The CDR3 length is 14 residues. This CDR3 is CAILAGEGSGELFF. In nucleotides, the CDR3 is TGTGCCATCCTAGCGGGAGAGGGATCCGGGGAGCTGTTTTTT.

V and J are TRBV5-1 and TRBJ2-3; no clear D gene. CDR1 SGHRS and CDR2 YFSETQ come from the germline V gene. CDR3 length equals 14 residues. V dropped 2 bases and J dropped 0 bases, with 7 bases sitting between them. The CDR3 spells CASSFSTSTDTQYF. The CDR3, as DNA: TGCGCCAGCAGCTTTTCGACGAGCACAGATACGCAGTATTTT. Looking up the rest from reference TRBV5-1 and TRBJ2-3 gives the full variable domain: KAGVTQTPRYLIKTRGQQVTLSCSPISGHRSVSWYQQTPGQGLQFLFEYFSETQRNKGNFPGRFSGRQFSNSRSEMNVSTLELGDSALYLCASSFSTSTDTQYFGPGTRLTVL.

This clonotype was seen more than once but under ten times. This chain uses TRBV5-6 with TRBJ2-1; TRBD2 matches 11 bases. From germline, CDR1 is SGHDT and CDR2 YYEEEE. The trim removed 7 bases at V and 2 bases at J, leaving 2 bases unmatched. This CDR3 is 14 amino acids long. The CDR3 loop reads CASVLAGAYNEQFF. The CDR3 DNA follows: TGTGCCAGCGTACTAGCGGGAGCCTACAATGAGCAGTTCTTC.

The rearrangement joins TRBV28 to TRBJ1-6, with 9 bases lining up with TRBD1. Germline V gene sequence: CDR1 MDHEN, CDR2 SYDVKM. This CDR3 region has 12 residues. V was pared by 7 bases and J by 10 bases, with 2 bases of the junction left unmatched. The CDR3 protein is CASIGTGSPLHF. In DNA form, the CDR3 reads TGTGCCAGCATCGGGACAGGGTCACCCCTCCACTTT.

V and J are TRBV2 and TRBJ2-2, with TRBD1 matching 8 bases. This CDR3 is 16 amino acids long. Losses at the gene ends were 4 bases for V and 0 bases for J; bases not matched to a gene: 4. Germline loops: CDR1 SNHLY, CDR2 FYNNEI. The CDR3 region is CASSGRGPPNTGELFF. The CDR3 coding sequence is TGTGCCAGCAGTGGCAGGGGGCCCCCGAACACCGGGGAGCTGTTTTTT. Drawing the rest from reference TRBV2 and TRBJ2-2, the complete variable domain is EPEVTQTPSHQVTQMGQEVILRCVPISNHLYFYWYRQILGQKVEFLVSFYNNEISEKSEIFDDQFSVERPDGSNFTLKIRSTKLEDSAMYFCASSGRGPPNTGELFFGEGSRLTVL.

In this sample, this clonotype turned up a few times. The V call is TRBV5-5, the J call TRBJ2-7; perhaps D is TRBD1 or TRBD2 (6 bases each). This CDR3 has 16 amino acids. Trimming removed 0 bases from V and 0 bases from J, with 13 bases in between. Germline V gene data show CDR1 as SGHKS and CDR2 as YYEKEE (reference sequence). Here the CDR3 reads CASSLGMGGYSYEQYF. Written as DNA, the CDR3 is TGTGCCAGCAGCTTGGGCATGGGGGGCTACTCCTACGAGCAGTACTTC.

The chain is built from TRBV12-3 or TRBV12-4 and TRBJ2-3; D is undetermined. V dropped 2 bases and J dropped 8 bases, with 11 bases sitting between them. The CDR3 extends over 13 amino acids. The DNA for the CDR3 is TGTGCCAGCAGTTTACAAGCCAAAAGTACGCAGTATTTT. This encodes CASSLQAKSTQYF.

The J gene is TRBJ1-5, the V gene TRBV12-3 or TRBV12-4; 8 nucleotides line up with TRBD1. The CDR3 spans 13 residues. Trimming removed 6 bases from V and 8 bases from J; junction bases left unmatched: 6. The CDR3 is CASRSRQGKPQHF. Here the CDR3 DNA reads TGTGCCAGCAGATCTCGACAGGGGAAGCCCCAGCATTTT.